These T cell receptor beta chains were read from a single sample in a study of T-cell reconstitution after alpha-beta-depleted transplantation in children. MiXCR, run by TCRdb on the PCR reads, gives a single entry per CDR3 protein. The sample has about 360,000 distinct CDR3 sequences, less than 15% seen once. Here the sequenced sample was PBMCs, taken from the stem cell graft. The origin of the receptors is a human donor who donated a stem cell graft to a child with Fanconi anemia. CDR3s include the opening cysteine and the closing phenylalanine or tryptophan. The D gene is left open where the match is weak. Expanded clones are given a class, and other clones once, few, many or no size at all.

J	V	size	D	CDR3	DNA
TRBJ2-3	TRBV29-1	few	NA	CSVGLLTQYF	TGCAGCGTCGGACTTCTTACGCAGTATTTT
TRBJ2-3	TRBV20-1	NA	TRBD2	CSALRPGGTDTQYF	TGCAGTGCCCTACGTCCGGGGGGGACAGATACGCAGTATTTT
TRBJ1-2	TRBV27	NA	NA	CASSPRRTLYGYTF	TGTGCCAGCAGTCCCCGGCGAACACTCTATGGCTACACCTTC
TRBJ2-1	TRBV15	few	TRBD1	CATSRERTGYNEQFF	TGTGCCACCAGCAGAGAGCGGACAGGGTACAATGAGCAGTTCTTC
TRBJ2-5	TRBV10-3	many	NA	CAIGTPNRQETQYF	TGTGCCATCGGGACTCCGAATCGCCAAGAGACCCAGTACTTC
TRBJ2-3	TRBV4-3	NA	TRBD1	CASSQVRGQGSDTQYF	TGCGCCAGCAGCCAAGTACGGGGACAGGGTTCTGATACGCAGTATTTT
TRBJ1-6	TRBV5-1	many	NA	CASSSAAGGSYNSPLHF	TGCGCCAGCAGCTCTGCCGCGGGGGGCTCCTATAATTCACCCCTCCACTTT
TRBJ1-1	TRBV28	many	NA	CASSSGAEGNTEAFF	TGTGCCAGCAGTTCAGGGGCGGAGGGGAACACTGAAGCTTTCTTT
TRBJ2-7	TRBV7-9	few	NA	CASSLGDTTWAF	TGTGCCAGCAGCTTAGGAGACACGACATGGGCCTTC
TRBJ1-5	TRBV20-1	NA	NA	CSAKGENQPQHF	TGCAGTGCTAAGGGAGAGAATCAGCCCCAGCATTTT